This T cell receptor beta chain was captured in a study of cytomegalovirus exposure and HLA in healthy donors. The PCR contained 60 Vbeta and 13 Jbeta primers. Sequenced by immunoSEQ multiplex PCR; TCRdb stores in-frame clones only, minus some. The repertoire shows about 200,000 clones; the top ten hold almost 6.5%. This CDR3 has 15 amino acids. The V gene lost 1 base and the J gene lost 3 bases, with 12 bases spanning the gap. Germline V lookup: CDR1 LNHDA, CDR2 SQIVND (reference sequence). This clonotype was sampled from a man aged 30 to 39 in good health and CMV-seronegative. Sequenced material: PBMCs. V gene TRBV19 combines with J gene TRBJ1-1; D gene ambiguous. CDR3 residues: CASSIVARTHTEAFF. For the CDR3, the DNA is TGTGCCAGTAGTATAGTCGCCCGAACACACACTGAAGCTTTCTTT. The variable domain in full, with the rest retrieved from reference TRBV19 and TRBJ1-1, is DGGITQSPKYLFRKEGQNVTLSCEQNLNHDAMYWYRQDPGQGLRLIYYSQIVNDFQKGDIAEGYSVSREKKESFPLTVTSAQKNPTAFYLCASSIVARTHTEAFFGQGTRLTVV.